These 26 T cell receptor beta chains originate from one sample sequenced in a study of blood T cell repertoires in COVID-19. The method was immunoSEQ multiplex PCR; TCRdb's version includes in-frame clones alone and lacks a portion of them. The data show fewer than 130,000 clones, more than 75% seen once. The specimen was peripheral blood. These receptors originate from a human donor in a cohort sampled during active COVID-19.

CDR3 nucleotide sequence: TGTGCCAGCAGCCTCCGACAGGGGGCCGGCGGGGAGCTGTTTTTT. Translation: CASSLRQGAGGELFF. The rearrangement links TRBV2 to TRBJ2-2, with 10 bases aligning to TRBD1. Trimming took 6 bases from V and 7 from J; bases not matched to a gene: 8. The CDR3 is 15 amino acids. The V gene's germline CDR1 is SNHLY and CDR2 FYNNEI.

V and J are TRBV2 and TRBJ2-2; D may be TRBD1 (6 bases). V gave up 7 bases and J gave up 5 bases, with 14 bases separating them. CDR1 is SNHLY, CDR2 FYNNEI, per germline. This CDR3 is built from 14 residues. This CDR3 reads CASNSGTPTGELFF. In DNA, the CDR3 is TGTGCCAGCAACTCCGGGACACCAACCGGGGAGCTGTTTTTT.

The chain employs TRBV4-3 and TRBJ1-1; D remains unclear. CDR1 LGHNA and CDR2 YSLEER come from the germline V gene. V dropped 0 bases and J dropped 4 bases, with 9 bases sitting between them. The CDR3 runs 14 residues. As DNA, the CDR3 is TGCGCCAGCAGCCAAGACTGGGCCAGCACTGAAGCTTTCTTT. This encodes CASSQDWASTEAFF.

This clone has more than one count but fewer than ten. The chain recombines TRBV6-5 with TRBJ2-7; 9 nucleotides align to TRBD1. Germline V CDR1 and CDR2: MNHEY, SVGAGI. The V gene end was trimmed by 6 bases and the J gene end by 3 bases; junction bases not matched to a gene: 9. The CDR3 contains 15 residues. CDR3 residues: CASSERDRAYYEQYF. The CDR3 coding sequence is TGTGCCAGCAGCGAGAGGGACAGGGCCTACTACGAGCAGTACTTC.

This clone was found once. The chain couples TRBV6-6 to TRBJ1-1, with TRBD1 as a possible D gene (5 bases). The CDR3 is 14 amino acids. CDR1 is MNHNY and CDR2 is SVGAGI in the germline V gene (reference sequence). V lost 6 bases, J lost 4 bases, and 15 bases lay in between. CDR3 region: CASSTTTDSTEAFF. In DNA, the CDR3 is TGTGCCAGCAGCACCACTACTGACAGCACTGAAGCTTTCTTT.

V is TRBV6-5 and J is TRBJ1-2; TRBD1 matches at 9 bases. The CDR3 covers 15 residues. V shed 6 bases and J 2 bases; nucleotides not matched to a gene: 7. CDR1 and CDR2 (germline): MNHEY, SVGAGI. The CDR3 spells CASSGGTGWNYGYTF. CDR3 sequence (DNA): TGTGCCAGCAGCGGAGGGACAGGGTGGAACTATGGCTACACCTTC.

The chain uses TRBV7-3 and TRBJ2-1, with 8 bases matching TRBD2. Trimming removed 2 bases from V and 6 bases from J; junction bases left unmatched: 6. The germline CDR1 and CDR2 sequences are SGHTA and FQGTGA. This CDR3 region has 15 residues. This CDR3 reads CASSLAGGTVNEQFF. The CDR3 coding sequence is TGTGCCAGCAGCTTAGCGGGAGGAACGGTCAATGAGCAGTTCTTC.

The CDR3 DNA sequence: TGTGCCAGCAGCTTCACGGGGAAAGAGACCCAGTACTTC. Protein sequence: CASSFTGKETQYF. The genes are TRBV7-9 and TRBJ2-5; maybe TRBD2 (5 bases). CDR1 is SEHNR, CDR2 FQNEAQ, per germline (reference sequence). CDR3 length equals 13 residues. V lost 3 bases and J 3 bases, leaving 8 bases between the germline ends.

This chain connects TRBV2 to TRBJ2-7; D is perhaps TRBD1 (5 bases). The CDR3 consists of 12 residues. V shed 9 bases and J shed 3 bases, with 12 bases lying between them. Germline loops: CDR1 SNHLY, CDR2 FYNNEI. The CDR3 spells CASEPQGYEQYF. The CDR3, as DNA: TGTGCCAGTGAGCCCCAGGGCTACGAGCAGTACTTC.

There are a few counts of this clone. The chain has TRBV7-9 and TRBJ1-2; TRBD1 might be the D (6 bases). This CDR3 contains 12 residues. With 6 bases removed from V and 8 bases from J, the gap between germline ends came to 13 bases. Looked up from germline, CDR1 is SEHNR and CDR2 is FQNEAQ (reference sequence). The CDR3 loop reads CASSPGVGGYTF. Written as DNA, the CDR3 is TGTGCCAGCAGTCCAGGGGTTGGAGGCTACACCTTC.

The genes are TRBV28 and TRBJ1-5, with TRBD1 matching over 7 bases. CDR3 length: 17 amino acids. CDR1 MDHEN and CDR2 SYDVKM come from the germline V gene. Trimming cost V 5 bases and J 5 bases; bases outside gene matches: 15. The CDR3 nucleotides are TGTGCCAGCAGTGACCAACCGGGACAGAGCCCTTATCAGCCCCAGCATTTT. Translating gives CASSDQPGQSPYQPQHF.

This chain joins TRBV18 and TRBJ1-5, with D tentatively TRBD1 (6 bases). The CDR3 loop spans 15 amino acids. Trimming took off 1 base at V and 3 bases at J, with 10 bases between the two ends. Germline V gives CDR1 KGHSH, CDR2 LQKENI. As DNA, the CDR3 is TGTGCCAGCTCACCACGGTCAGGGGACAATCAGCCCCAGCATTTT. This translates into CASSPRSGDNQPQHF. Complete variable domain (other parts from reference TRBV18 and TRBJ1-5): NAGVMQNPRHLVRRRGQEARLRCSPMKGHSHVYWYRQLPEEGLKFMVYLQKENIIDESGMPKERFSAEFPKEGPSILRIQQVVRGDSAAYFCASSPRSGDNQPQHFGDGTRLSIL.

This clone was picked up one time. This chain uses TRBV18 with TRBJ1-2; a possible D gene is TRBD1 (6 bases). Germline CDR1 and CDR2: KGHSH and LQKENI. The CDR3 is 15 residues long. The V end lost 2 bases, the J end lost 7 bases, and 17 bases lay between the germline ends. CDR3 in DNA: TGTGCCAGCTCACCAGATATGTTCGGCAGGGGTGGCTACACCTTC. Its translation: CASSPDMFGRGGYTF.

The V and J genes are TRBV30 and TRBJ2-7; TRBD2 agrees at 9 bases. There are 14 residues in the CDR3. CDR1 is GTSNPN and CDR2 is SVGIG in the germline V gene (reference sequence). V shed 4 bases and J 4 bases; nucleotides not matched to a gene: 8. The CDR3: CAWTHGSGRYEQYF. The CDR3 DNA sequence: TGTGCCTGGACCCACGGGAGCGGGAGGTACGAGCAGTACTTC.

The V gene is TRBV7-3, the J gene TRBJ2-1, with TRBD2 identical over 11 bases. The CDR3 contains 17 residues. The V segment lost 1 base and the J segment 9 bases; nucleotides outside the gene matches: 11. CDR1 is SGHTA, CDR2 FQGTGA, per germline. As DNA, the CDR3 is TGTGCCAGCAGCTTAAGCCCCACTAGCGGGAGTGTCGGTGAGCAGTTCTTC. Translation gives CASSLSPTSGSVGEQFF. Complete variable domain (other parts from reference TRBV7-3 and TRBJ2-1): GAGVSQTPSNKVTEKGKYVELRCDPISGHTALYWYRQSLGQGPEFLIYFQGTGAADDSGLPNDRFFAVRPEGSVSTLKIQRTERGDSAVYLCASSLSPTSGSVGEQFFGPGTRLTVL.

The table lists this clone with a count of one. The chain has TRBV18 and TRBJ1-2; 9 bases agree with TRBD1. This CDR3 spans 13 amino acids. The V gene's germline CDR1 is KGHSH and CDR2 LQKENI. V lost 7 bases to trimming and J lost 8 bases; unmatched junction nucleotides: 8. The CDR3 sequence: CASFTAQGAGYTF. DNA for the CDR3: TGTGCCAGCTTCACGGCACAGGGGGCGGGCTACACCTTC.

This clone was detected only once. The chain joins TRBV5-1 to TRBJ1-1, with 7 nucleotides matching TRBD1. The CDR3 is made up of 16 amino acids. Germline V gene lookup returns CDR1 SGHRS and CDR2 YFSETQ. V gave up 4 bases and J gave up 1 base; unmatched junction bases: 10. CDR3 sequence: CASSPTAGTENTEAFF. CDR3 DNA: TGCGCCAGCAGCCCGACGGCGGGGACAGAGAACACTGAAGCTTTCTTT. The entire variable domain, with the rest obtained from reference TRBV5-1 and TRBJ1-1, is as follows: KAGVTQTPRYLIKTRGQQVTLSCSPISGHRSVSWYQQTPGQGLQFLFEYFSETQRNKGNFPGRFSGRQFSNSRSEMNVSTLELGDSALYLCASSPTAGTENTEAFFGQGTRLTVV.

This clone has just a few counts. J is TRBJ1-5 and V is TRBV10-3; D remains unclear. The CDR3 has 12 residues. Trimming left V 3 bases short and J 6 bases short, with 6 bases between. Germline-derived CDR1 and CDR2 are ENHRY and SYGVKD. The CDR3: CAISDGVQPQHF. CDR3 nucleotides: TGTGCCATCAGTGACGGGGTTCAGCCCCAGCATTTT.

This clone appeared a single time. This sequence joins TRBV19 and TRBJ1-1; D unresolved. V lost 7 bases to trimming and J lost 1 base, with 13 bases between them. This CDR3 contains 14 residues. In germline, CDR1 is LNHDA, CDR2 SQIVND (reference sequence). CDR3 sequence reads: CASTDRLRNTEAFF. The CDR3 region has the DNA TGTGCCAGTACCGATCGACTGAGGAACACTGAAGCTTTCTTT.

V gene TRBV6-5 combines with J gene TRBJ1-2; 7 positions match TRBD1. Germline V gives CDR1 MNHEY, CDR2 SVGAGI. Unmatched junction bases numbered 4, after V lost 8 bases and J lost 4 bases. The CDR3 is made up of 12 amino acids. The CDR3 nucleotides read TGTGCCAGCGATACAGGGGTCTATGGCTACACCTTC. Translation: CASDTGVYGYTF.

The chain couples TRBV7-3 to TRBJ1-6; 9 nucleotides match TRBD1. V was clipped by 5 bases and J by 7 bases; unmatched bases: 3. The CDR3 consists of 14 residues. CDR1 is SGHTA, CDR2 FQGTGA, per germline. CDR3 DNA sequence: TGTGCCAGCAGCGCCACAGGGGGCAATTCACCCCTCCACTTT. Protein: CASSATGGNSPLHF.

The V and J genes are TRBV28 and TRBJ2-5, with 11 nucleotides matching TRBD2. This CDR3 is built from 15 residues. Unmatched junction bases numbered 6, after V lost 5 bases and J lost 4 bases. CDR1 MDHEN and CDR2 SYDVKM come from the germline V gene. The CDR3 nucleotides read TGTGCCAGCAGTCTTCCCGGGACTAGCGGAGAGACCCAGTACTTC. Protein product: CASSLPGTSGETQYF. The full variable domain, in which reference TRBV28 and TRBJ2-5 provide the parts outside the CDR3, is DVKVTQSSRYLVKRTGEKVFLECVQDMDHENMFWYRQDPGLGLRLIYFSYDVKMKEKGDIPEGYSVSREKKERFSLILESASTNQTSMYLCASSLPGTSGETQYFGPGTRLLVL.

This clone occurred once. The gene calls are TRBV6-5 and TRBJ1-1; a possible D gene is TRBD1 (6 bases). V was trimmed by 2 bases and J by 4 bases, leaving 14 bases between them. Germline V gives CDR1 MNHEY, CDR2 SVGAGI. The CDR3 has 15 amino acids. The CDR3, as DNA: TGTGCCAGCAGTTACAACGGGGGGCGCAGCACTGAAGCTTTCTTT. Translating it yields CASSYNGGRSTEAFF.

The chain combines TRBV28 with TRBJ1-3; 8 nucleotides line up with TRBD1. Germline V gene data show CDR1 as MDHEN and CDR2 as SYDVKM. The junction had 9 bases not matched to a gene; V was cut back by 3 bases and J by 2 bases. The CDR3 runs 17 residues. CDR3 loop: CASSFKGPDRAGNTIYF. CDR3 sequence (DNA): TGTGCCAGCAGTTTCAAGGGGCCGGACAGGGCTGGAAACACCATATATTTT.

The chain employs TRBV7-2 and TRBJ1-4, with a possible D match to TRBD1 (5 bases). Germline V gene sequence: CDR1 SGHTA, CDR2 FQGNSA. The CDR3 loop spans 15 amino acids. Trimming removed 5 bases from V and 0 bases from J, with 10 bases in between. The CDR3 spells CASSRGVATNEKLFF. The CDR3 DNA follows: TGTGCCAGCAGCCGGGGGGTTGCAACTAATGAAAAACTGTTTTTT.

The V call is TRBV2, the J call TRBJ1-6; 8 positions agree with TRBD1. The length of the CDR3 is 16 residues. The trim removed 2 bases at V and 7 bases at J, leaving 7 bases unmatched. Germline CDR1 reads SNHLY; CDR2 reads FYNNEI. The CDR3 nucleotides read TGTGCCAGCAGTGAAACGAGGACAGGGTCCAATTCACCCCTCCACTTT. It is translated as CASSETRTGSNSPLHF.